The present TCR beta chain was sequenced within a study of monozygotic twins with inflammatory bowel disease. General study results and limits: Lower TCRbeta diversity (inverse Simpson) was seen in IBD patients than in healthy co-twins.

TCRdb derives one entry per CDR3 protein from the 5' RACE reads, leaving out DNA. The table gives some 400,000 distinct CDR3 sequences; the top ten clones make up roughly 2.2% of it. Germline assignment: CDR1 MNHEY and CDR2 SMNVEV (reference sequence). CDR3 length: 15 residues. It was from whole blood, with no T cell sorting, that total RNA was isolated. About this clonotype itself: Its matching antigen is unknown.

The gene calls are TRBV27 and TRBJ2-7; lacking DNA, the TRBD1 call made by TCRdb goes unchecked. Sequencing was performed on blood. This TCR was recovered from a human donor with ulcerative colitis or Crohn's disease, or a healthy co-twin of an affected twin (not recorded which). The CDR3: CASSSGTGLSYEQYF.